These 32 T cell receptor beta chains came from one sample sequenced in a study of blood T cell repertoires in COVID-19 (TCRdb year 2020). Libraries were constructed by the immunoSEQ multiplex PCR assay. TCRdb retrieved this table from immuneACCESS and kept in-frame rearrangements only. Not all clones are present; in checked studies, unresolved V genes account for under half, and no reason is known for the remainder. This sample lists 55,000 or so clones; about 87% were detected once. 6% to 6.5% of the sample is in the top ten clones. Sequenced input: peripheral blood. The origin of the receptors is a woman aged 55-69 years with COVID-19, enrolled during active disease.

This chain joins TRBV10-3 and TRBJ2-7; 10 bases match TRBD1. V shed 5 bases, J shed 3 bases, and the junction held 4 bases outside the gene matches. Germline lookup yields CDR1 ENHRY and CDR2 SYGVKD. The length of the CDR3 is 14 residues. In nucleotides, the CDR3 is TGTGCCATCAGTAGTGGGACAGGGGACTACGAGCAGTACTTC. Protein sequence: CAISSGTGDYEQYF.

As DNA, the CDR3 is TGTGCCTGGAGTGAACGAGGACAGTCACCCCTCCACTTT. Protein product: CAWSERGQSPLHF. This chain uses TRBV30 with TRBJ1-6, with D possibly TRBD1 on 6 matching bases. The CDR3 runs to 13 residues. The V gene's germline CDR1 is GTSNPN and CDR2 SVGIG (reference sequence). The V gene lost 1 base and the J gene lost 10 bases, with 11 bases spanning the gap.

The chain combines TRBV5-6 with TRBJ1-6; possibly TRBD1 for D (6 bases). The CDR3 runs to 16 residues. Trimming took off 0 bases at V and 7 bases at J, with 14 bases between the two ends. CDR1 is SGHDT, CDR2 YYEEEE, per germline. CDR3 amino acids: CASSLESLRGNSPLHF. CDR3 DNA: TGTGCCAGCAGCTTGGAATCACTAAGGGGGAATTCACCCCTCCACTTT.

V gene TRBV4-1 combines with J gene TRBJ1-4, with 7 nucleotides matching TRBD1. The CDR3 spans 19 residues. V shed 0 bases and J 3 bases; nucleotides not matched to a gene: 13. The germline gives CDR1 MGHRA, CDR2 YSYEKL. The CDR3 sequence is CASSQDPGTVKGANEKLFF. The CDR3 DNA reads TGCGCCAGCAGCCAAGATCCCGGGACAGTAAAAGGGGCTAATGAAAAACTGTTTTTT.

The chain has TRBV5-6 and TRBJ2-7; D might be TRBD2 (5 bases). V lost 3 bases and J 5 bases, leaving 12 bases between the germline ends. Germline lookup yields CDR1 SGHDT and CDR2 YYEEEE. This CDR3 is 13 amino acids long. In DNA, the CDR3 is TGTGCCAGCAGCTACTCTGGGCGGGACGAGCAGTACTTC. This encodes CASSYSGRDEQYF.

The table lists this clone with a few counts. The gene calls are TRBV18 and TRBJ2-1, with D possibly being TRBD2 (6 bases). V was trimmed by 2 bases and J by 0 bases, leaving 11 bases between them. Germline V CDR1 and CDR2: KGHSH, LQKENI. This CDR3 is built from 16 residues. CDR3 sequence reads: CASSPNRGSSYNEQFF. CDR3 nucleotide sequence: TGTGCCAGCTCACCAAATCGGGGGAGCTCCTACAATGAGCAGTTCTTC.

The V and J genes are TRBV7-9 and TRBJ1-2; 7 nucleotides agree with TRBD1. Unmatched junction bases numbered 5, after V lost 2 bases and J lost 8 bases. The CDR3 has 13 amino acids. CDR1 and CDR2 (germline): SEHNR, FQNEAQ (reference sequence). The CDR3 DNA is TGTGCCAGCAGCTTAAGGGACAGCGGCGGCTACACCTTC. It yields the protein CASSLRDSGGYTF.

This clone showed up just a few times. The CDR3, as DNA: TGTGCCAGCAGTTACGGGGCGGGAAAGAACACCGGGGAGCTGTTTTTT. This codes for CASSYGAGKNTGELFF. The rearrangement uses TRBV6-6 and TRBJ2-2; D possibly corresponds to TRBD2 (6 bases). There are 16 residues in the CDR3. Looked up from germline, CDR1 is MNHNY and CDR2 is SVGAGI (reference sequence). The V gene lost 2 bases and the J gene lost 1 base, with 11 bases spanning the gap.

Notes on this clone: This specimen includes other DNA sequences encoding the same CDR3. V and J are TRBV27 and TRBJ1-2; 8 bases map to TRBD1. From germline, CDR1 is MNHEY and CDR2 SMNVEV (reference sequence). V gave up 4 bases and J gave up 8 bases; unmatched junction bases: 12. The CDR3 covers 15 residues. The chain's CDR3 is CASSSTGGRSYGYTF. Here the CDR3 DNA reads TGTGCCAGCAGTTCAACAGGGGGTCGAAGCTACGGCTACACCTTC.

The chain joins TRBV30 to TRBJ2-7; TRBD1 agrees at 10 bases. The germline gives CDR1 GTSNPN, CDR2 SVGIG (reference sequence). CDR3 length: 14 amino acids. With 2 bases clipped from V and 6 bases from J, the junction kept 7 bases outside the gene matches. The CDR3 region has the DNA TGTGCCTGGAGTCCCGGGACAGGGGCCCCCGAGCAGTACTTC. As protein: CAWSPGTGAPEQYF.

J is TRBJ2-1 and V is TRBV28; 14 bases align to TRBD2. After removal of 5 bases from V and 8 bases from J, the junction contained 20 bases not matched to a gene. CDR3 size: 20 residues. Germline V CDR1 and CDR2: MDHEN, SYDVKM. The CDR3 DNA reads as TGTGCCAGCAGTCCGTACTCCTTGACTAGCGGGAGGGCCTTTCATCATGAGCAGTTCTTC. This translates into CASSPYSLTSGRAFHHEQFF.

In its sample, this clone was seen a few times. The chain employs TRBV7-9 and TRBJ1-3, with 7 bases matching TRBD1. This CDR3 comprises 16 residues. V lost 5 bases and J lost 4; bases outside the gene matches: 11. Germline V CDR1 and CDR2: SEHNR, FQNEAQ (reference sequence). The CDR3 DNA follows: TGTGCCAGCAGCCTTTCAGGACAGGTCCGCGGAAACACCATATATTTT. Translation: CASSLSGQVRGNTIYF. The variable domain in full, completed from reference TRBV7-9 and TRBJ1-3, reads DTGVSQNPRHKITKRGQNVTFRCDPISEHNRLYWYRQTLGQGPEFLTYFQNEAQLEKSRLLSDRFSAERPKGSFSTLEIQRTEQGDSAMYLCASSLSGQVRGNTIYFGEGSWLTVV.

The J gene is TRBJ1-2, the V gene TRBV10-2; the D is unclear. The germline gives CDR1 WSHSY, CDR2 SAAADI. The ends were cut back, 8 bases at V and 5 bases at J, with 12 bases in the middle. The CDR3 runs to 12 residues. The CDR3 here is CASEGLEYGYTF. CDR3 DNA: TGCGCCAGCGAGGGTTTGGAATATGGCTACACCTTC.

The chain carries TRBV11-2 and TRBJ1-6; 11 nucleotides agree with TRBD1. Germline V CDR1 and CDR2: SGHAT, FQNNGV. The junction had 2 bases not matched to a gene; V was cut back by 1 base and J by 6 bases. The CDR3 runs 16 residues. CDR3 bases: TGTGCCAGCAGCTTAGGGACAGGGGGCCGTAATTCACCCCTCCACTTT. It codes for CASSLGTGGRNSPLHF.

The genes are TRBV5-1 and TRBJ2-7; 8 nucleotides align to TRBD1. Trimming took 1 base from V and 2 from J; bases not matched to a gene: 5. Looked up from germline, CDR1 is SGHRS and CDR2 is YFSETQ. The CDR3 has 15 amino acids. CDR3 in DNA: TGCGCCAGCAGCTTGCAGGGGGCCAGAACCTACGAGCAGTACTTC. This gives the protein CASSLQGARTYEQYF.

The genes are TRBV11-2 and TRBJ2-1, with TRBD1 matching 7 bases. Looked up from germline, CDR1 is SGHAT and CDR2 is FQNNGV. This CDR3 is built from 13 residues. Trimming took 1 base from V and 10 from J; bases not matched to a gene: 4. Here the CDR3 reads CASSLAGGREQFF. DNA of the CDR3: TGTGCCAGCAGCTTAGCAGGGGGACGGGAGCAGTTCTTC.

The CDR3 spells CASSRGQNEKLFF. The CDR3 coding sequence is TGTGCCAGCAGCCGCGGACAGAATGAAAAACTGTTTTTT. The gene calls are TRBV7-9 and TRBJ1-4; perhaps TRBD1 as D (6 bases). Per the germline V gene, CDR1 is SEHNR and CDR2 is FQNEAQ (reference sequence). The CDR3 is 13 amino acids. With 5 bases removed from V and 5 bases from J, the gap between germline ends came to 9 bases. The variable domain in full, completed from reference TRBV7-9 and TRBJ1-4, reads DTGVSQNPRHKITKRGQNVTFRCDPISEHNRLYWYRQTLGQGPEFLTYFQNEAQLEKSRLLSDRFSAERPKGSFSTLEIQRTEQGDSAMYLCASSRGQNEKLFFGSGTQLSVL.

J is TRBJ1-5 and V is TRBV19; 7 positions agree with TRBD1. CDR3 length: 19 amino acids. V was pared by 3 bases and J by 5 bases, with 19 bases of the junction left unmatched. Germline lookup yields CDR1 LNHDA and CDR2 SQIVND (reference sequence). CDR3 sequence (DNA): TGTGCCAGTAGTATCCTCACACCGTTAAGACAGGGTACCCATCAGCCCCAGCATTTT. As protein: CASSILTPLRQGTHQPQHF. The full variable domain, completed using reference TRBV19 and TRBJ1-5, is DGGITQSPKYLFRKEGQNVTLSCEQNLNHDAMYWYRQDPGQGLRLIYYSQIVNDFQKGDIAEGYSVSREKKESFPLTVTSAQKNPTAFYLCASSILTPLRQGTHQPQHFGDGTRLSIL.

The gene calls are TRBV7-9 and TRBJ2-3; 12 positions match TRBD2. The CDR3 runs to 18 residues. V lost 0 bases to trimming and J lost 6 bases; unmatched junction nucleotides: 10. CDR1 and CDR2 (germline): SEHNR, FQNEAQ (reference sequence). CDR3 amino acids: CASSLALSSGGGQDTQYF. The CDR3 DNA follows: TGTGCCAGCAGCTTAGCGTTGTCTAGCGGGGGGGGCCAGGATACGCAGTATTTT.

The gene calls are TRBV5-1 and TRBJ1-1; 8 bases match TRBD1. There are 18 residues in the CDR3. The germline V gene has CDR1 SGHRS and CDR2 YFSETQ. V was pared by 0 bases and J by 6 bases, with 16 bases of the junction left unmatched. The CDR3, as DNA: TGCGCCAGCAGCTTGGCGCAGGGGGCGACGACGTTCAGGGCTGAAGCTTTCTTT. Translating gives CASSLAQGATTFRAEAFF.

The chain is built from TRBV6-6 and TRBJ1-2; D is possibly TRBD1 (6 bases). Trimming removed 5 bases at V and 7 bases at J, with 11 bases between. CDR3 length: 12 residues. Germline V gene data show CDR1 as MNHNY and CDR2 as SVGAGI (reference sequence). The CDR3 DNA sequence: TGTGCCAGCAGTCCTCCGACAGGTGGCTACACCTTC. It encodes CASSPPTGGYTF.

The rearrangement links TRBV19 to TRBJ1-5, with 7 bases matching TRBD1. Losses at the gene ends were 5 bases for V and 9 bases for J; bases not matched to a gene: 13. Looked up from germline, CDR1 is LNHDA and CDR2 is SQIVND (reference sequence). The CDR3 is 15 amino acids. CDR3 nucleotide sequence: TGTGCCAGTAGTTTACCGGACAGGCCAAGTTCGCCCCAGCATTTT. It is translated as CASSLPDRPSSPQHF.

The rearrangement links TRBV28 to TRBJ2-7; D unresolved. Germline-derived CDR1 and CDR2 are MDHEN and SYDVKM. The V and J ends lost 7 bases and 2 bases respectively, with 21 bases between them. CDR3 length: 16 amino acids. The DNA for the CDR3 is TGTGCCAGCACCGCAGCTAGATCCTTGTTAACCTACGAGCAGTACTTC. As protein: CASTAARSLLTYEQYF. Supplemented by reference TRBV28 and TRBJ2-7, the full variable domain reads DVKVTQSSRYLVKRTGEKVFLECVQDMDHENMFWYRQDPGLGLRLIYFSYDVKMKEKGDIPEGYSVSREKKERFSLILESASTNQTSMYLCASTAARSLLTYEQYFGPGTRLTVT.

V and J are TRBV7-6 and TRBJ2-7; 7 nucleotides match TRBD1. Germline V gives CDR1 SGHVS, CDR2 FNYEAQ. After removal of 1 base from V and 3 bases from J, the junction contained 6 bases not matched to a gene. This CDR3 spans 15 amino acids. CDR3 sequence reads: CASSLVGTENYEQYF. In nucleotides, the CDR3 is TGTGCCAGCAGCTTAGTTGGGACAGAAAACTACGAGCAGTACTTC.

The V and J genes are TRBV5-1 and TRBJ1-6; D is possibly TRBD1 (6 bases). Trimming took 2 bases from V and 10 from J, leaving 13 bases between them. The germline V gene encodes CDR1 SGHRS and CDR2 YFSETQ. This CDR3 region has 14 residues. As DNA, the CDR3 is TGCGCCAGCAGCTTCACAGGGCCCTACTCACCCCTCCACTTT. Amino acids: CASSFTGPYSPLHF.

The chain employs TRBV5-1 and TRBJ2-1, with D maybe TRBD2 (6 bases). The CDR3 covers 17 residues. The V end lost 3 bases, the J end lost 5 bases, and 21 bases lay between the germline ends. Germline lookup yields CDR1 SGHRS and CDR2 YFSETQ. The CDR3 spells CASSWLGTRIGNNEQFF. CDR3 DNA: TGCGCCAGCAGCTGGCTCGGGACTCGTATTGGGAACAATGAGCAGTTCTTC.

The chain employs TRBV14 and TRBJ2-7; D possibly corresponds to TRBD1 (6 bases). Trimming shortened V by 2 bases and J by 6 bases, and 17 bases separated the two germline ends. The CDR3 extends over 15 amino acids. Germline assignment: CDR1 SGHDN and CDR2 FVKESK. DNA of the CDR3: TGTGCCAGCAGCCAAAGACAGGCAAGGTCTCGCGAGCAGTACTTC. The encoded protein is CASSQRQARSREQYF.

This clone has only a few counts. This chain connects TRBV28 to TRBJ1-2; D is undetermined. The germline V and J ends were trimmed by 4 bases and 2 bases, with 17 bases remaining between them. Germline loops: CDR1 MDHEN, CDR2 SYDVKM. The CDR3 has 16 residues. DNA for the CDR3: TGTGCCAGCAGTTCCCTCGGACGTGGAGGGAACTATGGCTACACCTTC. Translation: CASSSLGRGGNYGYTF.

The J gene is TRBJ2-7, the V gene TRBV29-1, with D uncertain. V was trimmed by 2 bases and J by 0 bases, leaving 11 bases between them. The CDR3 has 14 amino acids. Germline CDR1 and CDR2: SQVTM and ANQGSEA. The CDR3 region has the DNA TGCAGCGTTGAAAGCCCGGTGAGCTCCTACGAGCAGTACTTC. It is translated as CSVESPVSSYEQYF.

The genes are TRBV4-2 and TRBJ1-4; D possibly corresponds to TRBD1 (6 bases). V gave up 0 bases and J gave up 8 bases, with 13 bases separating them. The CDR3 length is 15 residues. CDR1 and CDR2 from the germline V gene are LGHNA and YNFKEQ. The CDR3 sequence is CASSQDEQGREKLFF. The CDR3 DNA sequence: TGTGCCAGCAGCCAAGATGAACAGGGTAGAGAAAAACTGTTTTTT.

This chain joins TRBV19 and TRBJ2-1; 9 positions agree with TRBD2. The junction had 9 bases not matched to a gene; V was cut back by 3 bases and J by 0 bases. This CDR3 contains 18 residues. Germline lookup yields CDR1 LNHDA and CDR2 SQIVND (reference sequence). DNA for the CDR3: TGTGCCAGTAGTATCTTACGGGCGGGGGGGAGCTCCTACAATGAGCAGTTCTTC. This encodes CASSILRAGGSSYNEQFF.

This sequence joins TRBV2 and TRBJ1-2, with TRBD1 matching over 7 bases. V was pared by 6 bases and J by 4 bases, with 8 bases of the junction left unmatched. Germline CDR1 is SNHLY and CDR2 is FYNNEI. The CDR3 totals 14 residues. As DNA, the CDR3 is TGTGCCAGCAGCTTACAGGGGATTGGCTATGGCTACACCTTC. It is translated as CASSLQGIGYGYTF.